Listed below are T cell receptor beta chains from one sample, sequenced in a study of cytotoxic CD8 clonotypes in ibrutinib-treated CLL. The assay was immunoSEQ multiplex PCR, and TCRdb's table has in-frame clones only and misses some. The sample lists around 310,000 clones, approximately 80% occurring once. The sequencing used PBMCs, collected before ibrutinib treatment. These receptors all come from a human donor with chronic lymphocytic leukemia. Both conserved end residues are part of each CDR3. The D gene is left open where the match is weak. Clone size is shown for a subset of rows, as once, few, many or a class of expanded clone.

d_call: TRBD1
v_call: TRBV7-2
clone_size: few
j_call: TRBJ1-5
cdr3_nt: TGTGCCAGCAGTTCCGGGACAGGGGGCAATCAGCCCCAGCATTTT
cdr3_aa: CASSSGTGGNQPQHF

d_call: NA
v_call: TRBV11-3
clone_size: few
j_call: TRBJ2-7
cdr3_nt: TGTGCCAGCAGCGTCGGGACAAAAGAGCAGTACTTC
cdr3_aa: CASSVGTKEQYF

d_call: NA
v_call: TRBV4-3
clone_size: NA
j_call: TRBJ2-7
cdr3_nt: TGCGCCAGCAGCCAAGATGGCGGGCAATCTTACGAGCAGTACTTC
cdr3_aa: CASSQDGGQSYEQYF

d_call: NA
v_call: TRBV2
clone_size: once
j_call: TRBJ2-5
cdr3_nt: TGTGCCAGCCAATTCGGGAGAGAGACCCAGTACTTC
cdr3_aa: CASQFGRETQYF

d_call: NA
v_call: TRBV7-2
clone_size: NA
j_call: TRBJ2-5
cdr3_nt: TGTGCCAGCAGCTCAGAATCCCACGGGACCCAGTACTTC
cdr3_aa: CASSSESHGTQYF

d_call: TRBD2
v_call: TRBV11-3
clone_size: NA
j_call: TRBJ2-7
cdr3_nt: TGTGCCAGCAACCTAAGCGGGGGGCACTACGAGCAGTACTTC
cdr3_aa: CASNLSGGHYEQYF

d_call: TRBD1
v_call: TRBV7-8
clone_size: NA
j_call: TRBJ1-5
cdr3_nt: TGTGCCAGCAGCTTAAAAGTGTGGGACAGGGTTGGCCAGCCCCAGCATTTT
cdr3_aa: CASSLKVWDRVGQPQHF

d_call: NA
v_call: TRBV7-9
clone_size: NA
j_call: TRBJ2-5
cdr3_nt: TGTGCCAGCAGTGAGCTTGGGGAGACCCAGTACTTC
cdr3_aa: CASSELGETQYF

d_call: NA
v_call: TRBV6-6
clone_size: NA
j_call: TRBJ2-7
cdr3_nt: TGTGCCAGCAGTTATCTACGGGGATACGAGCAGTACTTC
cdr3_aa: CASSYLRGYEQYF

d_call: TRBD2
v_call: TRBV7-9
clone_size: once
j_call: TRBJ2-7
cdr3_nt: TGTGCCAGCAGCCCCAGCGGGAGGGCGTACGAGCAGTACTTC
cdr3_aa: CASSPSGRAYEQYF

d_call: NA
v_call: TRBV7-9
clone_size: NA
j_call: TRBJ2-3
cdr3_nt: TGTGCCAGCAGCTTTACAAGAGATACGCAGTATTTT
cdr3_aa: CASSFTRDTQYF

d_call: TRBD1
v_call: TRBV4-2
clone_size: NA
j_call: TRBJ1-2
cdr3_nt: TGTGCCAGCAGCCAAGAGGTGGCCAGGGGGAGGATCTTTGGCTACACCTTC
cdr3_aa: CASSQEVARGRIFGYTF

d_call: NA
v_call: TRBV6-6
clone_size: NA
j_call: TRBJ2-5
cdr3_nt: TGTGCCACCACAGGGTACCAAGAGACCCAGTACTTC
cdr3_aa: CATTGYQETQYF

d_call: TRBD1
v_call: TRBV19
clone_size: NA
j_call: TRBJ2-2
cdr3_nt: TGTGCCAGTAGGCCGGGACAGGGGGGCGGGGAGCTGTTTTTT
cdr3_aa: CASRPGQGGGELFF

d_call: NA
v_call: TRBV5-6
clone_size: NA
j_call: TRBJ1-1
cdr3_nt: TGTGCCAGCAGCCCCCTCCCTGTGCGGGCCCGGAGGACTGAAGCTTTCTTT
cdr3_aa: CASSPLPVRARRTEAFF

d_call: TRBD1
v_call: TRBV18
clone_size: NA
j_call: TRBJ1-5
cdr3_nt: TGTGCCAGCTCACCGGGAGGGACAGAACATCAGCCCCAGCATTTT
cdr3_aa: CASSPGGTEHQPQHF

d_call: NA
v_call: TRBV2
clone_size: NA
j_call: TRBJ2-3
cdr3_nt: TGTGCCAGCAGTGTGGTGGGCCGGCCCCCAGCAGATACGCAGTATTTT
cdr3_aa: CASSVVGRPPADTQYF

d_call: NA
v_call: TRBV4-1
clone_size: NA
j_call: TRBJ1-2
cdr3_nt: TGCGCCAGCAGCCCCCAGGGTGGCTACACCTTC
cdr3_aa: CASSPQGGYTF

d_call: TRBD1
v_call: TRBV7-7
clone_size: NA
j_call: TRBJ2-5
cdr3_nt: TGTGCTAGCAGCCGTACAGGGGGCGGCGAGACCCAGTACTTC
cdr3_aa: CASSRTGGGETQYF

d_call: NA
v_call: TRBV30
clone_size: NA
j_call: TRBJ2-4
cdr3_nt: TGTGCCTGGAGTAAGGGGGGACCAAAAAACATTCAGTACTTC
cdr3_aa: CAWSKGGPKNIQYF

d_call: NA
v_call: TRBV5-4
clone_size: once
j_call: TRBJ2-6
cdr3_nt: TGTGCCAGCAGCTCTAGGACCGAACACTCTGGGGCCAACGTCCTGACTTTC
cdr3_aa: CASSSRTEHSGANVLTF

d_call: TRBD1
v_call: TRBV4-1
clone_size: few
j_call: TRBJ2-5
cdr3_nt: TGCGCCAGCAGCCAAGAGGACAGGGCCGACCAAGAGACCCAGTACTTC
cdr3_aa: CASSQEDRADQETQYF

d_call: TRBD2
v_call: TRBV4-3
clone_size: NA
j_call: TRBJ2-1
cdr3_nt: TGCGCCAGCAGCCAGGGGACTAGCGGGCTTTACAATGAGCAGTTCTTC
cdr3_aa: CASSQGTSGLYNEQFF

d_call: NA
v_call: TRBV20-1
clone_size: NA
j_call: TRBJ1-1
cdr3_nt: TGCAGTGCTAAAGCTTTCGCTGAAGCTTTCTTT
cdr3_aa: CSAKAFAEAFF

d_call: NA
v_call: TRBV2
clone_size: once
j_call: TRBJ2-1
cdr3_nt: TGTGCCGGCAGTGGGGGTCGGTTTGGGGTCAATGAGCAGTTCTTC
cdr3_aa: CAGSGGRFGVNEQFF

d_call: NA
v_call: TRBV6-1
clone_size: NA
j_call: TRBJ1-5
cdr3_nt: TGTGCCAGCAGTGAAGCGGGACAAAGCAATCAGCCCCAGCATTTT
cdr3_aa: CASSEAGQSNQPQHF

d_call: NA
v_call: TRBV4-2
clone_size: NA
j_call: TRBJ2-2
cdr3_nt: TGTGCCAGCAGCCAAACAGAGAACACCGGGGAGCTGTTTTTT
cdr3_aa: CASSQTENTGELFF

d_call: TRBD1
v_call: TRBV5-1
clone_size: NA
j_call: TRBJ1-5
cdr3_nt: TGCGCCAGCAGCTTGAATACAGGGGATCAGCCCCAGCATTTT
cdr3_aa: CASSLNTGDQPQHF

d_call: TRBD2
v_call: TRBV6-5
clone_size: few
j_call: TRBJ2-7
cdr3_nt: TGTGCCAGCAGTTCCCGTAGCGGGATAACATCCCTCGAGCAGTACTTC
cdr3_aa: CASSSRSGITSLEQYF

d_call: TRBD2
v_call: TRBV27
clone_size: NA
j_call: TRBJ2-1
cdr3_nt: TGTGCCAGCAGCAACCTAGCGGGAGAAAGCAATGAGCAGTTCTTC
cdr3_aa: CASSNLAGESNEQFF

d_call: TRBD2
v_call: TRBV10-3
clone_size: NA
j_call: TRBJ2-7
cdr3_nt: TGTGCCATCAGTACAGGACTGGGGGAGGGCGAGCAGTACTTC
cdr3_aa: CAISTGLGEGEQYF